This T cell receptor (beta chain) was sequenced in a study of T cell repertoires in cytomegalovirus infection. Study-level information: The public TCR beta signatures pointed to both CMV infection and matching HLA type. The study's findings and limits: Summed frequency of public TCR beta families distinguished CMV carriers with the relevant HLA. The study found HLA-C-restricted CMV-specific TCR beta clonotypes dominating the ex vivo response.

Notes on this clonotype: Its antigen is as yet unknown.

In TCRdb, the reads were re-called with MiXCR into one record per CDR3 protein. The sample consists of about 900,000 distinct CDR3 sequences, 25% to 40% of them appearing once. This TCR was sampled from a human donor in good health (CMV status not recorded). Some clones in this sample may be carry-over from other donors' samples. The input for sequencing was cultured CD8+ T cells from PBMCs, taken from culture after CMV antigen stimulation.

This chain's CDR3 is CASTDRGYTGELFF. In DNA, the CDR3 is TGTGCCAGCACGGACAGGGGGTACACCGGGGAGCTGTTTTTT. The chain uses TRBV2 and TRBJ2-2, with 10 bases aligning to TRBD1. Germline V gives CDR1 SNHLY, CDR2 FYNNEI. CDR3 length: 14 amino acids. Losses at the gene ends were 7 bases for V and 3 bases for J; bases not matched to a gene: 2.